Sequencing of this T cell receptor beta chain was carried out in a study of blood T cell repertoires in COVID-19. Per the authors' pipeline: Amplification with reference gene primers provided the estimates of nucleated cell counts. Clones were read by immunoSEQ multiplex PCR, and TCRdb kept only the in-frame ones, dropping some. V and J calls and clone size are those listed in that table; D and trimming were worked out from the DNA. The sample gives a few hundred thousand clones, roughly 88% of which show up once; 15% to 20% is in the top ten. Those enrolled in Seattle joined during active infection and were followed longitudinally afterward. The source of this sequence is a man aged 45 to 65 with COVID-19, enrolled during active disease. Sequenced: peripheral blood.

The CDR3 is CASSRDSETLEGAFF. CDR3 bases: TGTGCCAGCTCCCGGGACAGCGAAACTCTGGAAGGGGCTTTCTTT. This chain joins TRBV18 and TRBJ1-1; 7 bases match TRBD1. Germline lookup yields CDR1 KGHSH and CDR2 LQKENI. The CDR3 runs to 15 residues. J was trimmed by 11 bases and V by 6 bases; bases with no gene match: 18.